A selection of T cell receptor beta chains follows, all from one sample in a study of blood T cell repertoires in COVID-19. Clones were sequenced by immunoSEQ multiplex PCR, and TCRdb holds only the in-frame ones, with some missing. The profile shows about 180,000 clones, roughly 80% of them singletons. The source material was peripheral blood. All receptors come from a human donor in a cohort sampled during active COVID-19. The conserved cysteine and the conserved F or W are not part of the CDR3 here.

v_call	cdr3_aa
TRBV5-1	ASSKDSSSYEQY
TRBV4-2	ASTKGQGGYGYT
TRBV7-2	ASSLVRQGNQPQH
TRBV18	ASSPGTGDKYGYT
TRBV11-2	ASSPTSGVTYEQY
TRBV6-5	ASSLTEKYGYT
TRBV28	ASQGLAGHEQY
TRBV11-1	ASNPRTSGSTDTQY
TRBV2	ASSLRASYNEQF
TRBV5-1	ASSPTGASNTEAF
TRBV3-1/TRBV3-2	ASSQTVDYGYT
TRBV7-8	ASSLGGLGDNEQY
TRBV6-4	ASGNGGFGNTGELF
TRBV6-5	ASGHKPDTEAF
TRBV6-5	ASSYGTGLGDSEQY
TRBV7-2	ASSLGAARGYNSPLH
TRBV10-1	ASSTNRETEAF
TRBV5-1	ASSEAGISNQPQH
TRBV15	ATSTDFSSYT
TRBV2	ASSRQVMY
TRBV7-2	ASSLSHSNQPQH
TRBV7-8	ASSRGSMNTEAF
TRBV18	ASSLPTGALSGNTIY
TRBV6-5	ASSSGATNEKLF
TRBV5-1	ASTGTGGIHEQY
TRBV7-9	ASSSGTRDYEQY
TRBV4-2	ASRGGVFNEKLF